This T cell receptor beta chain came from a study of blood T cell repertoires in COVID-19. Measured with immunoSEQ multiplex PCR; TCRdb has only the in-frame clones, and not every one. The sample holds about 380,000 clones; around 87% are singletons and the top ten take 1% to 1.5%. The V end lost 7 bases, the J end lost 1 base, and 16 bases lay between the germline ends. Germline V gene lookup returns CDR1 LGHNT and CDR2 FRNRAP. The CDR3 loop spans 16 amino acids. This TCR derives from a man aged 25-40 years who had recovered from COVID-19. The sample consisted of PBMCs or T cells enriched from blood (not recorded which). The chain recombines TRBV12-5 with TRBJ2-2, with a weak D call TRBD2 (6 bases). CDR3 residues: CASASGVTVNTGELFF. In DNA form, the CDR3 reads TGTGCTAGTGCGTCGGGGGTAACGGTGAACACCGGGGAGCTGTTTTTT.